The 28 T cell receptor beta chains in this list originate from one sample, sequenced in a study of cytomegalovirus exposure and HLA in healthy donors (dated by TCRdb to the late 2010s). Libraries came from the immunoSEQ multiplex PCR assay. For the multiplex PCR, a mixture combining 60 forward primers for TCR Vbeta segments and 13 reverse primers for TCR Jbeta segments was used. TCRdb provides this immuneACCESS table in a form limited to in-frame rearrangements. Some clones are lacking; in checked studies, under half of them reflect an unresolved V gene, and why the rest are absent is not known. This sample lists some 180,000 clones; around 76% were detected once. The top ten hold over 2% of the sample. Sequencing input: PBMCs. These receptors all stem from a woman in her twenties or thirties in good health and CMV-seropositive.

This clone was detected once. V gene TRBV6-5 combines with J gene TRBJ2-7, with TRBD1 matching 8 bases. Germline V gene lookup returns CDR1 MNHEY and CDR2 SVGAGI. With V trimmed by 6 bases and J by 6 bases, 7 bases remained unmatched. The CDR3 is 13 amino acids. CDR3: CASRSIQGAEQYF. The CDR3 DNA is TGTGCCAGCAGATCGATCCAGGGGGCCGAGCAGTACTTC.

This clone was counted a few times. This rearrangement joins TRBV19 to TRBJ2-7; tentative D call: TRBD1 (6 bases). This CDR3 comprises 16 residues. V lost 10 bases to trimming and J lost 0 bases, with 22 bases between them. Per the germline V gene, CDR1 is LNHDA and CDR2 is SQIVND (reference sequence). This CDR3 reads CATTGTSGTSSYEQYF. CDR3 nucleotides: TGTGCCACCACAGGGACCTCAGGGACCAGCTCCTACGAGCAGTACTTC.

This clone has only a few counts. The rearrangement joins TRBV7-2 to TRBJ1-2; TRBD1 aligns across 7 bases. Germline V gene data show CDR1 as SGHTA and CDR2 as FQGNSA. CDR3 size: 16 residues. The trim removed 1 base at V and 0 bases at J, leaving 5 bases unmatched. The CDR3 protein is CASSLGVGQSNYGYTF. The CDR3 nucleotides read TGTGCCAGCAGCTTAGGCGTGGGACAGTCTAACTATGGCTACACCTTC.

As regards this clone: The same CDR3 also results from other DNA sequences found in this sample. The chain links TRBV28 to TRBJ2-7, with TRBD1 matching 9 bases. This CDR3 region has 15 residues. V lost 4 bases, J lost 2 bases, and 6 bases stayed unmatched. The V gene's germline CDR1 is MDHEN and CDR2 SYDVKM. The CDR3 region is CASSSSGTGTYEQYF. CDR3 sequence (DNA): TGTGCCAGCAGTTCCTCGGGGACAGGGACCTACGAGCAGTACTTC. Based on the CDR3 plus reference TRBV28 and TRBJ2-7, the full variable domain is DVKVTQSSRYLVKRTGEKVFLECVQDMDHENMFWYRQDPGLGLRLIYFSYDVKMKEKGDIPEGYSVSREKKERFSLILESASTNQTSMYLCASSSSGTGTYEQYFGPGTRLTVT.

This clone was seen once. The chain carries TRBV5-4 and TRBJ2-1, with 15 bases lining up with TRBD2. The CDR3 runs to 15 residues. V gave up 4 bases and J gave up 7 bases; unmatched junction bases: 3. Germline V gene lookup returns CDR1 SGHNT and CDR2 YYREEE (reference sequence). In DNA, the CDR3 is TGTGCCAGCAGCCTGGGACTAGCGGGGGGAAATGAGCAGTTCTTC. It codes for CASSLGLAGGNEQFF.

The chain joins TRBV27 to TRBJ2-1; 9 bases are shared with TRBD2. V lost 3 bases to trimming and J lost 7 bases; unmatched junction nucleotides: 4. Germline CDR1 MNHEY, CDR2 SMNVEV (reference sequence). The CDR3 totals 14 residues. The CDR3 region has the DNA TGTGCCAGCAGTTTCTGGCGGGGGGGAAATGAGCAGTTCTTC. It is translated as CASSFWRGGNEQFF.

This rearrangement joins TRBV28 to TRBJ1-2; D is undetermined. Germline-derived CDR1 and CDR2 are MDHEN and SYDVKM. Trimming shortened V by 3 bases and J by 8 bases, and 7 bases separated the two germline ends. The CDR3 totals 11 residues. The CDR3 bases are TGTGCCAGCAGTTTGGGAGACGGCTACACCTTC. Translation gives CASSLGDGYTF.

The V and J genes are TRBV5-8 and TRBJ2-5; D is ambiguous. Trimming removed 0 bases at V and 4 bases at J, with 13 bases between. Germline V gene data show CDR1 as SGHTS and CDR2 as YDEGEE. This CDR3 has 15 amino acids. The CDR3 DNA is TGTGCCAGCAGCTTGGGGGCCCCACTGGGAGAGACCCAGTACTTC. Amino acids: CASSLGAPLGETQYF. The whole variable domain, remainder taken from reference TRBV5-8 and TRBJ2-5, is EAGVTQSPTHLIKTRGQQATLRCSPISGHTSVYWYQQALGLGLQFLLWYDEGEERNRGNFPPRFSGRQFPNYSSELNVNALELEDSALYLCASSLGAPLGETQYFGPGTRLLVL.

This chain uses TRBV9 with TRBJ1-2, with D possibly being TRBD1 (5 bases). Per germline, CDR1 SGDLS and CDR2 YYNGEE. V lost 0 bases to trimming and J lost 4 bases, with 16 bases between them. The length of the CDR3 is 16 residues. The CDR3 nucleotides are TGTGCCAGCAGCGTAGAGGTTTCAGGGCTGACCTATGGCTACACCTTC. Protein sequence: CASSVEVSGLTYGYTF.

The rearrangement joins TRBV6-1 to TRBJ2-5, with 7 bases aligning to TRBD2. Trimming took 6 bases from V and 2 from J; bases not matched to a gene: 9. Germline lookup yields CDR1 MNHNS and CDR2 SASEGT. The CDR3 extends over 15 amino acids. The CDR3 bases are TGTGCCAGCAGGGGGTGGGGAGGGTGGCAAGAGACCCAGTACTTC. Translated, it gives CASRGWGGWQETQYF.

The rearrangement uses TRBV10-3 and TRBJ1-5, with D maybe TRBD1 (5 bases). V gave up 3 bases and J gave up 9 bases, with 15 bases separating them. Germline CDR1 and CDR2: ENHRY and SYGVKD. The CDR3 length is 14 residues. CDR3: CAISDRDSIRPQHF. For the CDR3, the DNA is TGTGCCATCAGTGACAGAGACAGCATAAGGCCCCAGCATTTT.

The genes are TRBV4-1 and TRBJ2-1; 14 positions agree with TRBD2. Germline assignment: CDR1 MGHRA and CDR2 YSYEKL. This CDR3 has 16 residues. After removal of 4 bases from V and 9 bases from J, the junction contained 8 bases not matched to a gene. This CDR3 is CASSPRLAGGQREQFF. DNA for the CDR3: TGCGCCAGCAGCCCCAGACTAGCGGGGGGGCAACGTGAGCAGTTCTTC.

The chain links TRBV4-1 to TRBJ2-1; a weak D match, TRBD1 (6 bases). Germline loops: CDR1 MGHRA, CDR2 YSYEKL. V shed 3 bases and J shed 8 bases, with 14 bases lying between them. The CDR3 extends over 14 amino acids. CDR3 sequence reads: CASSQGKQGDEQFF. The CDR3 DNA sequence: TGCGCCAGCAGCCAGGGCAAACAGGGCGATGAGCAGTTCTTC.

The gene calls are TRBV28 and TRBJ2-1; D remains ambiguous. Per the germline V gene, CDR1 is MDHEN and CDR2 is SYDVKM. This CDR3 has 12 residues. V was shortened by 5 bases and J by 13 bases, with 15 bases between the two germline ends. CDR3 in DNA: TGTGCCAGCAGTACCCCCACCACTCAACAGTTCTTC. Amino acid sequence: CASSTPTTQQFF. Complete variable domain (other parts from reference TRBV28 and TRBJ2-1): DVKVTQSSRYLVKRTGEKVFLECVQDMDHENMFWYRQDPGLGLRLIYFSYDVKMKEKGDIPEGYSVSREKKERFSLILESASTNQTSMYLCASSTPTTQQFFGPGTRLTVL.

The V and J genes are TRBV28 and TRBJ2-5, with 7 bases aligning to TRBD1. Germline CDR1 MDHEN, CDR2 SYDVKM. J was trimmed by 4 bases and V by 6 bases; bases with no gene match: 5. There are 13 residues in the CDR3. CDR3 region: CASSPGQVETQYF. The CDR3 DNA reads as TGTGCCAGCAGCCCCGGACAGGTAGAGACCCAGTACTTC.

The chain recombines TRBV11-3 with TRBJ1-1, with D unclear. This CDR3 has 13 residues. Germline V CDR1 and CDR2: SGHNT, YENEEA. V was trimmed by 1 base and J by 1 base, leaving 4 bases between them. This chain's CDR3 is CASSLAGNTEAFF. In nucleotides, the CDR3 is TGTGCCAGCAGCTTAGCGGGGAACACTGAAGCTTTCTTT.

The chain employs TRBV19 and TRBJ2-5, with TRBD2 matching over 7 bases. Germline V gives CDR1 LNHDA, CDR2 SQIVND (reference sequence). The V segment lost 6 bases and the J segment 4 bases; nucleotides outside the gene matches: 5. The CDR3 contains 13 residues. The CDR3: CASSPPGGETQYF. The CDR3 DNA reads TGTGCCAGTAGCCCTCCGGGGGGAGAGACCCAGTACTTC.

The rearrangement joins TRBV28 to TRBJ1-5; D not resolved. The CDR3 has 14 amino acids. From germline, CDR1 is MDHEN and CDR2 SYDVKM. Trimming removed 6 bases from V and 6 bases from J, with 15 bases in between. This chain's CDR3 is CASSSPPAAQPQHF. The CDR3 nucleotides are TGTGCCAGCAGCTCCCCTCCGGCGGCTCAGCCCCAGCATTTT.

This rearrangement joins TRBV10-3 to TRBJ1-5; unclear D gene. The V end was cut by 3 bases, the J end by 0 bases, with 15 bases between. Germline V gene data show CDR1 as ENHRY and CDR2 as SYGVKD. The CDR3 loop spans 17 amino acids. CDR3 sequence: CAISEEGNSFSNQPQHF. As DNA, the CDR3 is TGTGCCATCAGTGAAGAGGGAAATTCGTTTAGCAATCAGCCCCAGCATTTT.

The chain couples TRBV7-9 to TRBJ2-1; 7 bases agree with TRBD1. The V gene's germline CDR1 is SEHNR and CDR2 FQNEAQ (reference sequence). V was pared by 2 bases and J by 7 bases, with 8 bases of the junction left unmatched. The CDR3 has 15 amino acids. The DNA for the CDR3 is TGTGCCAGCAGCTTAAAAAAGACAGGGTGGAATGAGCAGTTCTTC. This sequence encodes CASSLKKTGWNEQFF. Drawing the rest from reference TRBV7-9 and TRBJ2-1, the complete variable domain is DTGVSQNPRHKITKRGQNVTFRCDPISEHNRLYWYRQTLGQGPEFLTYFQNEAQLEKSRLLSDRFSAERPKGSFSTLEIQRTEQGDSAMYLCASSLKKTGWNEQFFGPGTRLTVL.

The V and J genes are TRBV11-2 and TRBJ2-1, with D perhaps matching TRBD2 (6 bases). The germline V and J ends were trimmed by 0 bases and 4 bases, with 10 bases remaining between them. Looked up from germline, CDR1 is SGHAT and CDR2 is FQNNGV. This CDR3 comprises 15 residues. The CDR3 spells CASSLDPGTYNEQFF. CDR3 sequence (DNA): TGTGCCAGCAGCTTAGATCCAGGGACTTACAATGAGCAGTTCTTC.

This chain links TRBV4-1 with TRBJ1-5; D perhaps matches TRBD1 (5 bases). Between the trimmed V and J ends, which lost 3 bases and 1 base, there was a span of 13 bases. CDR3 size: 16 residues. CDR1 and CDR2 (germline): MGHRA, YSYEKL. Here the CDR3 reads CASSHRVGLSNQPQHF. CDR3 nucleotides: TGCGCCAGCAGCCACAGGGTTGGGTTGAGCAATCAGCCCCAGCATTTT.

The rearrangement uses TRBV4-1 and TRBJ1-6, with TRBD1 matching 7 bases. With V trimmed by 4 bases and J by 6 bases, 9 bases remained unmatched. The CDR3 contains 16 residues. Germline CDR1 and CDR2: MGHRA and YSYEKL. The CDR3 protein is CASSLSWDSGNSPLHF. The CDR3 nucleotides read TGCGCCAGCAGCCTATCCTGGGACAGTGGTAATTCACCCCTCCACTTT.

The chain recombines TRBV11-2 with TRBJ2-1, with D possibly TRBD2 on 6 matching bases. V was clipped by 8 bases and J by 4 bases, with 24 bases between them. Germline V CDR1 and CDR2: SGHAT, FQNNGV. This CDR3 is 17 amino acids long. The CDR3 nucleotides read TGTGCCAGCTATCTGGGGCGGGGCCGGGGAATTTACAATGAGCAGTTCTTC. Translation gives CASYLGRGRGIYNEQFF.

This clone occurred a few times. The same CDR3 arises from other DNA sequences in this sample as well. This chain connects TRBV27 to TRBJ1-6; D is uncertain. The CDR3 consists of 12 residues. Germline V gene sequence: CDR1 MNHEY, CDR2 SMNVEV (reference sequence). Trimming left V 3 bases short and J 7 bases short, with 4 bases between. The DNA of the CDR3 is TGTGCCAGCAGTTTTCTCAATTCACCCCTCCACTTT. It specifies CASSFLNSPLHF.

The V call is TRBV28, the J call TRBJ1-2; D call uncertain. CDR3 length: 13 amino acids. CDR1 is MDHEN and CDR2 is SYDVKM in the germline V gene. Trimming pared 5 bases from V and 5 bases from J, leaving 12 bases between. CDR3 loop: CASSTGVTYGYTF. The CDR3 DNA sequence: TGTGCCAGCAGTACGGGAGTAACTTATGGCTACACCTTC.

The rearrangement links TRBV5-6 to TRBJ2-1; 9 bases map to TRBD1. V lost 4 bases and J lost 10; bases outside the gene matches: 6. The CDR3 has 13 amino acids. CDR1 SGHDT and CDR2 YYEEEE come from the germline V gene. The CDR3 is CASSTGQGPEQFF. In DNA form, the CDR3 reads TGTGCCAGCAGCACGGGACAGGGACCCGAGCAGTTCTTC.

The rearrangement links TRBV27 to TRBJ2-5; tentative D call: TRBD1 (6 bases). The V gene lost 8 bases and the J gene lost 4 bases, with 17 bases spanning the gap. The germline V gene encodes CDR1 MNHEY and CDR2 SMNVEV (reference sequence). The CDR3 length is 14 residues. The CDR3 here is CASRPQGLIETQYF. CDR3 DNA sequence: TGTGCCAGCCGACCACAGGGATTGATAGAGACCCAGTACTTC.